These 32 T cell receptor delta chains were sequenced from one sample in a study of γδ T cells in repeated Plasmodium falciparum infection. Flow sorting of PBMC yielded separate Vgamma9/Vdelta2+ and Vdelta2-negative gammadelta T cell populations for bulk repertoire analysis. TCRdb reprocessed the multiplex PCR reads through CATT. The sample yields tens of thousands of delta-chain clones, 0.98% seen once. Sequenced input: gamma-delta T cells from blood. These receptors were obtained from a pool of human donors (malaria-infected and uninfected, not separated).

This clone has just a few counts. With only one base between it and a far larger clone, this is likely a read error. Other DNA sequences of this sample code for an identical CDR3. V is TRDV1 and J is TRDJ1; D not certain. The J gene is absent in TCRdb and was assigned here via DNA matching to germline. V dropped 2 bases and J dropped 0 bases, with 13 bases sitting between them. The CDR3 has 16 residues. Germline V gene sequence: CDR1 TSWWSYY, CDR2 QGS. The CDR3 region has the DNA TGTGCTCTTGGGGAAATATGCCCGCCGAACACCGATAAACTCATCTTT. This codes for CALGEICPPNTDKLIF.

This clone occurred a few times. Since a far larger clone is one base different, this is likely a read error. The sample carries other DNA sequences with the same CDR3. The chain is built from TRDV1 and TRDJ1; 8 bases line up with TRDD3. Since TCRdb gives no J gene, matching the DNA to germline was used here to assign it. The CDR3 extends over 14 amino acids. Trimming took 4 bases from V and 8 from J; bases not matched to a gene: 9. Germline V gene sequence: CDR1 TSWWSYY, CDR2 QGS. In DNA form, the CDR3 reads TGTGCTCTTGGGGGACTCTGGGGGACTGACAAACTCATCTTT. Amino acid sequence: CALGGLWGTDKLIF.

Worth noting for this clone: The TCRdb record carries a much larger clone's protein, which differs from this DNA's translation at residue 15; a read error is the likely cause, and the protein listed here is the DNA translation. The gene calls are TRDV2 and TRDJ1, with 13 bases matching TRDD3. The J gene, left out of TCRdb, was set here by checking the DNA against germline. Germline trimming cut 0 bases from V and 4 bases from J; bases unmatched to any gene: 16. This CDR3 is 20 amino acids long. Per germline, CDR1 GEAIGNYY and CDR2 EKD. CDR3 DNA sequence: TGTGCCTGTGACACCGAGGGGTCCAGGAACTGGGGGATACGCATCGATAAACTCATCTTT. It yields the protein CACDTEGSRNWGIRIDKLIF.

This clone was found many times. This DNA's translation differs at residue 5 from TCRdb's protein, which comes from a much larger clone; a read error is likely, and the protein shown is translated from the DNA. V gene TRDV1 combines with J gene TRDJ1; D uncertain. Germline V CDR1 and CDR2: TSWWSYY, QGS. The CDR3 sequence is 18 residues long. Trimming shortened V by 4 bases and J by 3 bases, and 24 bases separated the two germline ends. The CDR3 DNA reads TGTGCTCTTGGGGGAAGGTTCTTCGAGTACGAGTCCTCCGATAAACTCATCTTT. Translated, it gives CALGGRFFEYESSDKLIF.

On this clone itself: The protein TCRdb lists belongs to a much larger clone and differs from this DNA's translation at residue 10, which points to a read error; the protein shown is made from the DNA. The rearrangement links TRDV1 to TRDJ1, with D tentatively TRDD2 (5 bases). Trimming cost V 1 base and J 1 base, with 19 bases left between them. This CDR3 region has 18 residues. Germline CDR1 TSWWSYY, CDR2 QGS. The CDR3 region has the DNA TGTGCTCTTGGGGAACGTCCTATCCCCTGTGGATTCACCGATAAACTCATCTTT. It yields the protein CALGERPIPCGFTDKLIF.

As concerns this clone: A far larger clone lies a single base away; this is likely a read error. In the same sample, other DNA sequences code for this CDR3. J gene calling gave no result, while the V gene is TRDV1; the D call TRDD3 from the table was never checked on the DNA. The CDR3 runs 16 residues. In germline, CDR1 is TSWWSYY, CDR2 QGS. The CDR3 DNA sequence: TGTGCTCTTGGGACTCGACTGCCGTTTGGGACCGATAAGCTCATCTTT. Protein sequence: CALGTRLPFGTDKLIF.

Only a few counts were recorded for this clone. TCRdb records a much larger clone's protein for this DNA, with a difference at residue 5 that likely arises from a read error; the protein given is the translation of the DNA. The chain joins TRDV1 to TRDJ1, with 8 bases aligning to TRDD3. Matching the DNA to germline supplied the J gene, which TCRdb does not give. This CDR3 comprises 19 residues. The germline gives CDR1 TSWWSYY, CDR2 QGS. Losses at the gene ends were 9 bases for V and 3 bases for J; bases not matched to a gene: 24. This CDR3 reads CALRSVRSVLGVGPDKLIF. CDR3 nucleotides: TGTGCTCTCCGGTCCGTTCGATCCGTACTGGGGGTAGGCCCCGATAAACTCATCTTT.

This clone was observed a handful of times. It is likely a read error: a sequence one base away is far more abundant. Additional DNA sequences in this sample encode the identical CDR3. V is TRDV1 and J is TRDJ1; maybe TRDD3 (5 bases). The J gene, not given by TCRdb, was assigned here from a germline match of the nucleotide sequence. CDR1 is TSWWSYY, CDR2 QGS, per germline. The CDR3 loop spans 18 amino acids. CDR3 in amino acids: CALGEALGVERHTDKLIF. For the CDR3, the DNA is TGTGCCCTTGGGGAAGCCCTAGGGGTGGAGAGACACACCGATAAACTCATCTTT.

As regards this clone: With only one base between it and a far larger clone, this is likely a read error. This sample includes further DNA sequences coding for the same CDR3. The rearrangement joins TRDV2 to TRDJ2, with 13 bases matching TRDD3. Germline matching of the DNA provided the J gene here, since TCRdb leaves it blank. CDR3 length: 19 residues. CDR1 and CDR2 (germline): GEAIGNYY, EKD. The CDR3 bases are TGTGCCTGCGACACCGTACTGGGGGATACGCACGCGACGGCAGCACAACTCTTCTTT. Its translation: CACDTVLGDTHATAAQLFF.

The sample holds a few counts of this clone. TCRdb assigns this DNA the protein of a much larger clone, which departs from its translation at residue 12; this likely reflects a read error, and the protein shown comes from translating the DNA. The V and J genes are TRDV1 and TRDJ1; D uncertain. TCRdb records no J gene; here it was assigned by comparing the DNA to germline. Germline V gives CDR1 TSWWSYY, CDR2 QGS. The CDR3 loop spans 19 amino acids. V lost 5 bases and J 0 bases, leaving 25 bases between the germline ends. The CDR3 loop is CALGYYYRSLLPYTDKLIF. CDR3 in DNA: TGTGCTCTTGGGTACTACTATCGGTCTTTGCTCCCGTACACCGATAAACTCATCTTT.

This clone has only a few counts. With a far larger clone one base away, a read error is the likely cause. Other DNA sequences in this sample translate to the same CDR3. No call exists for the J gene, whereas the V gene is TRDV1; TRDD3 is taken as the D call from the table, unchecked against the DNA. This CDR3 has 18 residues. Germline V CDR1 and CDR2: TSWWSYY, QGS. CDR3 bases: TGTGCTCTTGGGGAACATATCCCCCCCGGGGCTGTTACCGATAAACTCATCTTC. The encoded protein is CALGEHIPPGAVTDKLIF.

This clone was observed a few times. TCRdb records a much larger clone's protein for this DNA, with a difference at residue 13 that likely arises from a read error; the protein given is the translation of the DNA. The V segment is TRDV2, and no J call was made; the table's D call TRDD3 went unverified against the DNA. The CDR3 spans 15 residues. Germline values: CDR1 GEAIGNYY, CDR2 EKD. The CDR3 spells CACDEMRDTPDKFIF. CDR3 nucleotide sequence: TGTGCCTGTGACGAAATGAGGGATACCCCCGATAAATTCATCTTT.

With regard to this clone: This DNA translates differently at residue 3 from the TCRdb protein, which is that of a much larger clone; a read error is likely, and the protein shown is the DNA's own translation. Other DNA sequences in the sample encode the same CDR3. CDR3 region: CARDTVEVQYTDKLIF. DNA for the CDR3: TGTGCCCGTGACACCGTGGAGGTCCAGTACACCGACAAACTCATCTTT. V gene TRDV2 combines with J gene TRDJ1; D is unresolved. Germline V CDR1 and CDR2: GEAIGNYY, EKD. The CDR3 totals 16 residues.

This clone has ten or more counts. The J gene is TRDJ1, the V gene TRDV2; 11 positions agree with TRDD3. TCRdb lists no J gene, so it was determined here by aligning the DNA to germline. This CDR3 is 18 amino acids long. Per germline, CDR1 GEAIGNYY and CDR2 EKD. Germline trimming cut 0 bases from V and 0 bases from J; bases unmatched to any gene: 8. CDR3 DNA: TGTGCCTGTGACACCTTGTCTGGGGGATACCCGTACACCGATAAACTCATCTTT. It translates to CACDTLSGGYPYTDKLIF.

As concerns this clone: TCRdb's listed protein matches a much larger clone and diverges from this DNA's translation at residue 18, likely through a read error; the protein shown comes from the DNA. There is no J gene call, but TRDV2 is given as the V gene; whether TRDD3, the table's D call, matches the DNA was not checked. The length of the CDR3 is 20 residues. From germline, CDR1 is GEAIGNYY and CDR2 EKD. The CDR3 region is CACDTEGSRGIEVRTDKPIF. DNA for the CDR3: TGTGCCTGTGACACGGAGGGGTCGCGAGGGATAGAGGTTCGCACCGATAAACCCATCTTT.

The chain uses TRDV1 and TRDJ1; TRDD3 agrees at 13 bases. The J gene, absent from TCRdb, was called here by matching the DNA to germline. V lost 0 bases, J lost 0 bases, and 13 bases stayed unmatched. The CDR3 contains 21 residues. Germline loops: CDR1 TSWWSYY, CDR2 QGS. Here the CDR3 DNA reads TGTGCTCTTGGGGAACTTTGGCCCGACTGGGGGATACGGGAGTACACCGATAAACTCATCTTT. Translating it yields CALGELWPDWGIREYTDKLIF.

This clone was picked up a small number of times. TCRdb attributes to this sequence the protein of a much larger clone, which differs from the DNA translation at residue 7; a read error is likely, and the protein displayed is translated from the DNA. The genes are TRDV2 and TRDJ1; D is perhaps TRDD3 (6 bases). The J gene, not given by TCRdb, was assigned here from a germline match of the nucleotide sequence. Trimming cost V 3 bases and J 0 bases, with 34 bases left between them. Germline CDR1 and CDR2: GEAIGNYY and EKD. There are 22 residues in the CDR3. The CDR3 DNA is TGTGCCTGTGACCCCATTTCGGCTGGGGACCCTAGTAGGGTCTTCGACACCGATAAACTCATCTTT. Translation: CACDPISAGDPSRVFDTDKLIF.

In its sample, this clone was seen a few times. TCRdb has a much larger clone's protein, which differs at residue 10 from the translation of this DNA, likely because of a read error; what is shown is the protein translated from the DNA. This CDR3 is CALEAPPSHAGGRQLYTDKLIF. The CDR3 nucleotides are TGTGCTCTTGAGGCCCCGCCGTCCCATGCTGGGGGCCGACAACTGTACACCGATAAACTCATCTTT. This rearrangement joins TRDV1 to TRDJ1; 7 nucleotides align to TRDD3. TCRdb supplies no J gene; here it was assigned by aligning the nucleotide sequence to germline. Germline CDR1 and CDR2: TSWWSYY and QGS. The length of the CDR3 is 22 residues. The J segment lost 0 bases and the V segment lost 7 bases, leaving 29 bases of the junction unmatched.

This clone has only a few counts. A read error is the likely source, as a far larger clone sits one nucleotide away. Other DNA sequences from this sample encode an identical CDR3 as well. This chain links TRDV2 with TRDJ1, with TRDD3 identical over 11 bases. The J gene is absent in TCRdb and was assigned here via DNA matching to germline. From germline, CDR1 is GEAIGNYY and CDR2 EKD. The CDR3 covers 23 residues. V lost 0 bases to trimming and J lost 2 bases; unmatched junction nucleotides: 25. The CDR3 coding sequence is TGTGCCTGTGACACCCTTCGGCGGCGGTCTGGGGGATACAGGGTCCCGTATACCGATAAACTCATCTTT. Translated: CACDTLRRRSGGYRVPYTDKLIF.

Of note for this clone: A single base is all that separates this from a far larger clone, so a read error is likely. The chain is built from TRDV1 and TRDJ1; TRDD2 might be the D (6 bases). The J gene was not available in TCRdb and was assigned here by matching the DNA to germline segments. CDR1 and CDR2 (germline): TSWWSYY, QGS. V was trimmed by 3 bases and J by 0 bases, leaving 32 bases between them. The CDR3 consists of 22 residues. The DNA of the CDR3 is TGTGCTCTTGGGGAGGAGTCCCCTCCTACCTCTGCTAGCTCTCCGTACACCGATAAACTCATCTTT. Its translation is CALGEESPPTSASSPYTDKLIF.

This clone was recorded a few times. This DNA's translation differs at residue 3 from TCRdb's protein, which comes from a much larger clone; a read error is likely, and the protein shown is translated from the DNA. The CDR3 reads CAPGVPLGATFGGLATDKLIF. DNA for the CDR3: TGTGCTCCTGGGGTACCCTTGGGGGCCACCTTTGGGGGATTAGCCACCGATAAACTCATCTTT. This sequence joins TRDV1 and TRDJ1; 8 bases match TRDD3. The J gene, missing from TCRdb, was assigned here through DNA to germline matching. The CDR3 extends over 21 amino acids. Per germline, CDR1 TSWWSYY and CDR2 QGS.

This clone was observed a handful of times. One base separates it from a far larger clone, so it is likely a read error. The same CDR3 is also encoded by other DNA sequences in this sample. The chain employs TRDV2 and TRDJ3, with 12 bases aligning to TRDD3. TCRdb supplies no J gene; here it was assigned by aligning the nucleotide sequence to germline. The CDR3 is 21 amino acids. Germline CDR1 reads GEAIGNYY; CDR2 reads EKD. V gave up 1 base and J gave up 3 bases; unmatched junction bases: 12. The CDR3 reads CACDTGGLLGDTGWDTRQMFF. In DNA, the CDR3 is TGTGCCTGTGACACTGGGGGACTACTGGGGGATACTGGCTGGGACACCCGACAGATGTTTTTC.

Notes on this clone: This DNA's translation differs at residue 6 from TCRdb's protein, which comes from a much larger clone; a read error is likely, and the protein shown is translated from the DNA. The CDR3 region is CACDTGGGGPTDKLIF. The CDR3 DNA reads TGTGCCTGTGACACGGGGGGAGGGGGACCCACCGATAAACTCATCTTT. V usage is TRDV2 and J usage is TRDJ1, with a possible D match to TRDD3 (6 bases). TCRdb is silent on the J gene; assignment here came from matching the DNA to germline. The CDR3 is 16 residues long. Deletions cut 1 base from V and 1 base from J, with 15 bases between. Germline loops: CDR1 GEAIGNYY, CDR2 EKD.

Of note for this clone: A single base is all that separates this from a far larger clone, so a read error is likely. Different DNA sequences within this sample yield the same CDR3. The chain joins TRDV2 to TRDJ1; 10 nucleotides match TRDD3. TCRdb offers no J gene call, so here the DNA was matched to germline to obtain one. V shed 1 base, J shed 1 base, and the junction held 20 bases outside the gene matches. The CDR3 length is 21 residues. Germline V lookup: CDR1 GEAIGNYY, CDR2 EKD. The CDR3 coding sequence is TGTGCCTGTGACACGCCGTCTTCAAGGCATCTGGGGGATAATCGCACCGATAAACTCATCTTT. Protein product: CACDTPSSRHLGDNRTDKLIF.

Comment on this clone: TCRdb's protein for this DNA is that of a much larger clone and differs from the translation at residue 14, likely a read error; the protein shown is the DNA translation. The V and J genes are TRDV2 and TRDJ1, with 10 nucleotides matching TRDD3. The CDR3 has 16 residues. Germline CDR1 GEAIGNYY, CDR2 EKD. CDR3: CACDTVSLGDKDKHIF. The CDR3 region has the DNA TGTGCCTGTGACACCGTTTCGCTGGGGGATAAAGATAAACACATCTTT.

In its sample, this clone was seen a few times. This is likely an artifact of a read error, given a far larger clone one base away. This sample also contains other DNA sequences that code for the same CDR3. This sequence joins TRDV1 and TRDJ1; D might be TRDD3 (6 bases). In the absence of a J gene in TCRdb, the DNA was matched to germline to assign it here. CDR1 and CDR2 from the germline V gene are TSWWSYY and QGS. This CDR3 contains 16 residues. Here the CDR3 reads CALVGADEWGPDKLIF. The CDR3 DNA is TGTGCCCTTGTGGGGGCGGACGAGTGGGGACCCGATAAACTCATCTTT.

Details on this clone: Since a far larger clone is one base different, this is likely a read error. Distinct nucleotide sequences in the sample also encode this CDR3. This chain uses TRDV1 with TRDJ1; D ambiguous. The J gene comes from matching the DNA to germline here; TCRdb lacks it. The V gene's germline CDR1 is TSWWSYY and CDR2 QGS. This CDR3 comprises 22 residues. The V end lost 0 bases, the J end lost 3 bases, and 32 bases lay between the germline ends. The CDR3 sequence: CALGELTPRKFSKDPLPDKLIF. The DNA for the CDR3 is TGTGCTCTTGGGGAACTTACCCCCCGTAAGTTCAGTAAAGATCCTCTTCCCGATAAACTCATCTTT.

As for this clone: The protein TCRdb gives is from a much larger clone and does not agree with this DNA's translation at residue 17, likely a read error; the protein shown here comes from the DNA. CDR3 protein: CALGERGWCESHPLPASDKLIF. DNA of the CDR3: TGTGCTCTTGGGGAACGAGGATGGTGTGAGTCCCACCCTTTACCTGCGTCCGATAAACTCATCTTT. This chain links TRDV1 with TRDJ1; D is unclear. The germline V and J ends were trimmed by 1 base and 3 bases, with 33 bases remaining between them. Germline CDR1 reads TSWWSYY; CDR2 reads QGS. The CDR3 sequence is 22 residues long.

This clone appeared a few times. With a far larger clone one base away, a read error is the likely cause. The sample contains more than one DNA sequence encoding this CDR3. This chain links TRDV1 with TRDJ1; the D gene is possibly TRDD3 (7 bases). Since TCRdb gives no J gene, matching the DNA to germline was used here to assign it. The CDR3 consists of 19 residues. Germline V gene data show CDR1 as TSWWSYY and CDR2 as QGS. Trimming removed 2 bases at V and 7 bases at J, with 29 bases between. Here the CDR3 reads CALGEEVLRAWGLEVKLIF. The CDR3, as DNA: TGTGCTCTTGGGGAAGAAGTCCTACGGGCCTGGGGGCTTGAGGTTAAACTCATCTTT.

About this clone itself: A far larger clone is one nucleotide away, so this likely arose from a read error. In the same sample, other DNA sequences code for this CDR3. With the J gene uncalled, the V gene is TRDV2; TRDD3, the table's D call, was not compared with the DNA. The CDR3 runs to 23 residues. The V gene's germline CDR1 is GEAIGNYY and CDR2 EKD. The CDR3, as DNA: TGTGCCTGTGACCCCCTTGTGGAGATGGTGAAGCTGGGGGATACCCGGGACACCCGACAAATGTTTTTC. Protein product: CACDPLVEMVKLGDTRDTRQMFF.

This clone was counted at least ten times. It differs at one base from a far larger clone, so likely a read error. Other DNA variants within this sample encode the same CDR3. This chain connects TRDV2 to TRDJ1; the match to TRDD3 covers 10 bases. The CDR3 loop spans 17 amino acids. Per germline, CDR1 GEAIGNYY and CDR2 EKD. The CDR3 loop is CACDTLDTGGYTDKLIF. CDR3 sequence (DNA): TGTGCCTGCGACACACTGGATACTGGGGGATACACCGATAAACTCATCTTT.

This clone was counted a few times. With only one base between it and a far larger clone, this is likely a read error. This sample also contains other DNA sequences that code for the same CDR3. The chain links TRDV3 to TRDJ1; no firm D call. V was shortened by 1 base and J by 2 bases, with 17 bases between the two germline ends. The CDR3 runs 15 residues. Germline V CDR1 and CDR2: TVYSNPD, GDNSRS (reference sequence). The CDR3 here is CAFKCLLIQTDKLIF. CDR3 nucleotide sequence: TGTGCCTTTAAGTGCCTGCTCATCCAAACCGATAAACTCATCTTT.